This T cell receptor (beta chain) stems from a study of blood T cell repertoires in COVID-19. In this sample, this clone turned up once. Germline V CDR1 and CDR2: KGHSH, LQKENI. The CDR3 sequence is 16 residues long. V was trimmed by 2 bases and J by 1 base, leaving 14 bases between them. Profiling relied on immunoSEQ multiplex PCR, and the TCRdb table lists in-frame clones only, not all of them. The repertoire holds about 270,000 clones, with roughly 85% as singletons. Material for sequencing was peripheral blood. This sequence was found in a woman aged 18-30 years with acute or convalescent COVID-19. The chain recombines TRBV18 with TRBJ1-1; TRBD1 might be the D (6 bases). The CDR3 sequence is CASSPVITDRNTEAFF. The CDR3, as DNA: TGTGCCAGCTCACCAGTGATAACGGACAGGAACACTGAAGCTTTCTTT. The full variable domain, completed using reference TRBV18 and TRBJ1-1, is NAGVMQNPRHLVRRRGQEARLRCSPMKGHSHVYWYRQLPEEGLKFMVYLQKENIIDESGMPKERFSAEFPKEGPSILRIQQVVRGDSAAYFCASSPVITDRNTEAFFGQGTRLTVV.